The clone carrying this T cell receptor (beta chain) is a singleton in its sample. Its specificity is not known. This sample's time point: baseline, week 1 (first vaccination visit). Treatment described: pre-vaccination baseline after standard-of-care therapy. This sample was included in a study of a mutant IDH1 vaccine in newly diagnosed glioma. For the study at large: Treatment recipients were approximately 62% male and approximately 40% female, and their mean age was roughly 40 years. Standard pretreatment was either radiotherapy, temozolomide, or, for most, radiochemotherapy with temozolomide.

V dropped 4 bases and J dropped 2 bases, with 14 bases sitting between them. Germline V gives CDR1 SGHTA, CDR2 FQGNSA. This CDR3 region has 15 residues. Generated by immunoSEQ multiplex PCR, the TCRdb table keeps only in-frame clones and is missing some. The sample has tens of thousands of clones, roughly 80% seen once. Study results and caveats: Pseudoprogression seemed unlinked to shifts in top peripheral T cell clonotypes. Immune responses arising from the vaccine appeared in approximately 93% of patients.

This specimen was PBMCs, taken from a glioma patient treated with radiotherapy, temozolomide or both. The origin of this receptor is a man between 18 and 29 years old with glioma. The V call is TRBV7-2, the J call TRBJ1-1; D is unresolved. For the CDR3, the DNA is TGTGCCAGCAGCTCCACAGTGGGCCACAACACTGAAGCTTTCTTT. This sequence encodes CASSSTVGHNTEAFF.